This TCR beta chain was sequenced during a study of spatial heterogeneity in lung cancer. General observations from the study: At resection, ubiquitous expanded tumor TCRs appeared in blood more than at follow-up.

Germline CDR1 SGHVS, CDR2 FQNEAQ. With V trimmed by 5 bases and J by 5 bases, 6 bases remained unmatched. This CDR3 is built from 14 residues. One entry per CDR3 protein results from TCRdb running MiXCR on the 5' RACE reads. The data show tens of thousands of distinct CDR3 sequences, approximately 20% seen once. Time point specified: sample taken at primary tumor resection. Whole RNA came from tumor, nontumor lung or frozen PBMC and was sequenced without being sorted. The donor population consisted of more than 55 patients with untreated, early-stage non-small cell lung cancer. This clonotype was observed at least ten times. Its specificity is unknown.

The sequencing here drew on PBMCs, taken at surgery. This clonotype was sampled from a male donor with early-stage non-small cell lung cancer. This rearrangement joins TRBV7-8 to TRBJ1-1; TRBD1 matches at 9 bases. CDR3 residues: CASSPLDRGTEAFF. The CDR3 DNA follows: TGTGCCAGCAGCCCCCTCGACAGGGGGACTGAAGCTTTCTTT.